The 30 T cell receptor beta chains below were found in one sample sequenced in a study of regulatory T cells in long-lasting Graves disease. Arm-PCR of CDR3 regions with iRepertoire HTBI primers generated TCR beta libraries. A single record per CDR3 protein comes from TCRdb applying MiXCR to the multiplex PCR reads. The sample lists 600,000 to 800,000 distinct CDR3 sequences, around 32% occurring once. This sample's time point: persistent/refractory GD, antithyroid drugs over 5 years with positive TRAb. TCR sequences were obtained from RNA taken from PBMCs. The sequencing here drew on peripheral blood mononuclear cells (PBMCs), taken when the disease was refractory, from a patient treated with antithyroid drugs. The receptors stem from a female donor with Graves disease.

The chain couples TRBV7-9 to TRBJ1-1, with a tentative D call TRBD1 (5 bases). V lost 0 bases to trimming and J lost 5 bases, with 10 bases between them. Germline assignment: CDR1 SEHNR and CDR2 FQNEAQ (reference sequence). The CDR3 has 14 amino acids. CDR3 coding DNA: TGTGCCAGCAGCTTAGCGGAGCAGGGTACTGAAGCTTTCTTT. This gives the protein CASSLAEQGTEAFF.

The chain employs TRBV12-3 or TRBV12-4 and TRBJ2-3; D call uncertain. CDR3 length: 14 residues. Trimming took 3 bases from V and 4 from J, leaving 11 bases between them. In DNA form, the CDR3 reads TGTGCCAGCAGTTTCCTCAGAATCGCAGATACGCAGTATTTT. Amino acid sequence: CASSFLRIADTQYF.

The chain is built from TRBV6-4 and TRBJ2-2, with 7 bases matching TRBD1. The V gene's germline CDR1 is MRHNA and CDR2 SNTAGT. This CDR3 has 14 residues. Trimming took 10 bases from V and 5 from J; bases not matched to a gene: 10. CDR3 bases: TGTGCCACCGCTGAACAGGGGCGGACCGGGGAGCTGTTTTTT. It codes for CATAEQGRTGELFF.

The table lists this clonotype with a few counts. The V call is TRBV19, the J call TRBJ1-1; D is unresolved. The CDR3 covers 12 residues. V was trimmed by 3 bases and J by 10 bases, leaving 12 bases between them. Germline-derived CDR1 and CDR2 are LNHDA and SQIVND (reference sequence). Here the CDR3 reads CASSINGVSAFF. For the CDR3, the DNA is TGTGCCAGTAGTATTAACGGGGTTTCAGCTTTCTTT.

The chain employs TRBV19 and TRBJ1-5, with 8 positions matching TRBD1. V lost 0 bases, J lost 4 bases, and 2 bases stayed unmatched. The length of the CDR3 is 15 residues. Germline CDR1 and CDR2: LNHDA and SQIVND (reference sequence). The CDR3 region is CASSIDDRGNQPQHF. CDR3 in DNA: TGTGCCAGTAGTATAGACGACAGGGGTAATCAGCCCCAGCATTTT.

CDR3 in DNA: TGCGCCAGCAGCTTCGGGACAGGGCAAGGCTACACCTTC. Protein sequence: CASSFGTGQGYTF. The genes are TRBV5-1 and TRBJ1-2; the match to TRBD1 covers 9 bases. This CDR3 is built from 13 residues. Trimming cost V 2 bases and J 8 bases; bases outside gene matches: 4. Germline CDR1 reads SGHRS; CDR2 reads YFSETQ.

This clonotype was detected only a few times. The chain couples TRBV24-1 to TRBJ2-5; 9 bases fit TRBD1. This CDR3 has 16 residues. Germline CDR1 is KGHDR and CDR2 is SFDVKD. With 4 bases clipped from V and 5 bases from J, the junction kept 10 bases outside the gene matches. CDR3 region: CATSDRFGTGTETQYF. The CDR3 region has the DNA TGTGCCACCAGTGACCGTTTCGGGACAGGGACGGAGACCCAGTACTTC.

With regard to this clonotype: Given a much more abundant clone one base away, this may be a read error. The V gene is TRBV6-1, the J gene TRBJ2-5; 12 bases agree with TRBD2. Germline CDR1 and CDR2: MNHNS and SASEGT. The CDR3 sequence is 18 residues long. With V trimmed by 4 bases and J by 2 bases, 11 bases remained unmatched. In DNA, the CDR3 is TGTGCCAGCAGTGGAAGACCCTACGGGACTAGCGGGCAAGAGACCCAGTACTTC. Translated, it gives CASSGRPYGTSGQETQYF.

CDR3 sequence: CSVTGTGGHEQYF. CDR3 DNA sequence: TGCAGTGTCACCGGGACAGGGGGCCACGAGCAGTACTTC. V gene TRBV20-1 combines with J gene TRBJ2-7; TRBD1 matches 12 bases. The CDR3 is 13 amino acids. Germline-derived CDR1 and CDR2 are DFQATT and SNEGSKA (reference sequence). Losses at the gene ends were 7 bases for V and 5 bases for J; bases not matched to a gene: 6.

Here the CDR3 reads CASRGRPEKLFF. In DNA, the CDR3 is TGTGCCAGCAGGGGACGGCCCGAGAAACTGTTTTTT. The rearrangement uses TRBV6-2 or TRBV6-3 and TRBJ1-4; D is perhaps TRBD1 (5 bases). V was shortened by 6 bases and J by 11 bases, with 13 bases between the two germline ends. Germline CDR1 and CDR2: MNHEY and SVGEGT. There are 12 residues in the CDR3.

This clonotype was counted only a few times. The rearrangement links TRBV9 to TRBJ1-6; a weak D match, TRBD1 (6 bases). The CDR3 runs to 15 residues. Germline V gene lookup returns CDR1 SGDLS and CDR2 YYNGEE. The V end was cut by 0 bases, the J end by 9 bases, with 13 bases between. The DNA of the CDR3 is TGTGCCAGCAGCGTAGGGGGGGCACGTAGTTCACCCCTCCACTTT. This gives the protein CASSVGGARSSPLHF.

This clonotype was observed at least ten times. This sequence joins TRBV2 and TRBJ1-1, with a possible D match to TRBD1 (6 bases). There are 16 residues in the CDR3. Trimming shortened V by 3 bases and J by 4 bases, and 18 bases separated the two germline ends. CDR1 is SNHLY, CDR2 FYNNEI, per germline. CDR3: CASSEPRDKLGTEAFF. The CDR3 DNA sequence: TGTGCCAGCAGTGAGCCCCGGGACAAGCTGGGCACTGAAGCTTTCTTT.

This clonotype was observed a few times. This rearrangement joins TRBV27 to TRBJ1-1; D might be TRBD1 (6 bases). Germline-derived CDR1 and CDR2 are MNHEY and SMNVEV (reference sequence). This CDR3 is built from 15 residues. V lost 5 bases to trimming and J lost 3 bases, with 16 bases between them. In DNA, the CDR3 is TGTGCCAGCAGTCCGGAACGGGGGCCGTACACTGAAGCTTTCTTT. As protein: CASSPERGPYTEAFF.

A few counts support this clonotype. This chain links TRBV10-1 with TRBJ2-7, with 13 bases fitting TRBD2. The CDR3 is 15 residues long. J was trimmed by 6 bases and V by 3 bases; bases with no gene match: 5. Per germline, CDR1 WNHNN and CDR2 SYGVQD (reference sequence). CDR3 DNA sequence: TGCGCCAGCAGTGACCCCGGGACTAGCGGGACCGAGCAGTACTTC. It yields the protein CASSDPGTSGTEQYF.

This clonotype has only a few counts. The CDR3 DNA sequence: TGTGCCAGCAGTTTCAGGGGGCTGTTGGCCTATGGCTACACCTTC. This translates into CASSFRGLLAYGYTF. This chain uses TRBV12-3 or TRBV12-4 with TRBJ1-2, with TRBD1 matching over 8 bases. The CDR3 contains 15 residues. The V gene end was trimmed by 3 bases and the J gene end by 4 bases; junction bases not matched to a gene: 7.

The chain employs TRBV6-2 or TRBV6-3 and TRBJ1-5; no definite D call. Looked up from germline, CDR1 is MNHEY and CDR2 is SVGEGT. Trimming removed 4 bases at V and 9 bases at J, with 10 bases between. The CDR3 sequence is 12 residues long. The CDR3 DNA reads TGTGCCAGCAGTTTCCGGCAGTGGCCCCAGCATTTT. Protein: CASSFRQWPQHF.

This clonotype appeared a few times. The chain employs TRBV12-3 or TRBV12-4 and TRBJ1-5, with D possibly matching TRBD1 (5 bases). V gave up 4 bases and J gave up 2 bases, with 15 bases separating them. The CDR3 runs 16 residues. Written as DNA, the CDR3 is TGTGCCAGCAGTTGGGATCTGAGCAGGGGCAATCAGCCCCAGCATTTT. It is translated as CASSWDLSRGNQPQHF.

The chain combines TRBV6-2 or TRBV6-3 with TRBJ2-1; TRBD2 matches 7 bases. Trimming took 2 bases from V and 4 from J; bases not matched to a gene: 5. The germline V gene encodes CDR1 MNHEY and CDR2 SVGEGT. The CDR3 runs 15 residues. Here the CDR3 reads CASSYVGEGYNEQFF. CDR3 coding DNA: TGTGCCAGCAGTTACGTGGGGGAGGGGTACAATGAGCAGTTCTTC.

This clonotype was found many times. The genes are TRBV10-1 and TRBJ2-7; TRBD2 agrees at 12 bases. Germline V gene sequence: CDR1 WNHNN, CDR2 SYGVQD (reference sequence). There are 15 residues in the CDR3. The V and J ends lost 3 bases and 3 bases, in that order; junction bases with no gene match: 3. CDR3 protein: CASSEGLAGLYEQYF. Here the CDR3 DNA reads TGCGCCAGCAGTGAAGGACTAGCGGGGCTCTACGAGCAGTACTTC.

The chain uses TRBV29-1 and TRBJ1-1; D is uncertain. V was trimmed by 4 bases and J by 0 bases, leaving 12 bases between them. CDR1 SQVTM and CDR2 ANQGSEA come from the germline V gene. The CDR3 loop spans 14 amino acids. The CDR3 sequence is CSVVAGLMNTEAFF. The DNA of the CDR3 is TGCAGCGTTGTGGCCGGGTTGATGAACACTGAAGCTTTCTTT.

This clonotype was recorded many times. V usage is TRBV2 and J usage is TRBJ1-5; no firm D call. V lost 3 bases to trimming and J lost 13 bases, with 13 bases between them. Germline assignment: CDR1 SNHLY and CDR2 FYNNEI. CDR3 length: 12 residues. CDR3 sequence reads: CASSDNEGLQHF. The CDR3 DNA reads TGTGCCAGCAGTGATAATGAGGGATTGCAGCATTTT.

The gene calls are TRBV5-5 and TRBJ2-7, with D unresolved. Germline CDR1 and CDR2: SGHKS and YYEKEE (reference sequence). The CDR3 has 16 amino acids. The V gene lost 4 bases and the J gene lost 1 base, with 18 bases spanning the gap. CDR3 region: CASSPRAQENSYEQYF. CDR3 DNA: TGTGCCAGCAGCCCTAGGGCCCAGGAGAATTCCTACGAGCAGTACTTC.

In regard to this clonotype: A junction end diverges from the germline sequence, so it may reflect a read error. V gene TRBV27 combines with J gene TRBJ1-1, with D unresolved. Germline values: CDR1 MNHEY, CDR2 SMNVEV (reference sequence). The CDR3 spans 17 residues. This CDR3 is CASSLRRALLLNTEALF. In nucleotides, the CDR3 is TGTGCCAGCAGTTTGAGGAGGGCTTTACTATTGAACACTGAAGCTCTCTTT.

Comment on this clonotype: A much larger clone is a single base away; this may be a read error. This chain joins TRBV29-1 and TRBJ1-1; a weak D match, TRBD1 (6 bases). The CDR3 extends over 13 amino acids. Germline CDR1 reads SQVTM; CDR2 reads ANQGSEA. The CDR3 spells CSVLTGTNTEASF. CDR3 in DNA: TGCAGCGTCCTGACAGGCACGAACACTGAAGCTTCCTTT.

DNA for the CDR3: TGTGCCAGCATTCCCAAAGGGGCAGTTAAAGAGACCCAGTACTTC. Protein product: CASIPKGAVKETQYF. This sequence joins TRBV6-1 and TRBJ2-5, with a tentative D call TRBD1 (5 bases). The germline V gene encodes CDR1 MNHNS and CDR2 SASEGT. With 7 bases removed from V and 3 bases from J, the gap between germline ends came to 18 bases. The CDR3 is 15 amino acids.

The J gene is TRBJ1-2, the V gene TRBV29-1, with 7 bases identical to TRBD1. V gave up 2 bases and J gave up 4 bases; unmatched junction bases: 7. This CDR3 contains 14 residues. CDR1 is SQVTM, CDR2 ANQGSEA, per germline. CDR3 protein: CSVERQGSSYGYTF. The CDR3 region has the DNA TGCAGCGTTGAAAGACAGGGCTCGAGCTATGGCTACACCTTC.

This clonotype came up a few times. The chain is built from TRBV11-2 and TRBJ2-1, with TRBD2 matching over 11 bases. With 3 bases clipped from V and 10 bases from J, the junction kept 5 bases outside the gene matches. Germline loops: CDR1 SGHAT, CDR2 FQNNGV. There are 14 residues in the CDR3. The CDR3 bases are TGTGCCAGCAGCTTGACTAGCGGGAAGGAGGAGCAGTTCTTC. Protein sequence: CASSLTSGKEEQFF.

This clonotype appeared many times. V usage is TRBV20-1 and J usage is TRBJ2-5, with D unresolved. CDR1 and CDR2 from the germline V gene are DFQATT and SNEGSKA (reference sequence). Trimming removed 6 bases at V and 2 bases at J, with 13 bases between. CDR3 length: 13 amino acids. CDR3 protein: CSAYVMKQETQYF. CDR3 bases: TGCAGTGCCTACGTGATGAAACAAGAGACCCAGTACTTC.

This clonotype was observed a handful of times. CDR3 in DNA: TGTGCCAGCAGCTTAGGAAGGGGTCGCGACGAGCAGTACTTC. Translating it yields CASSLGRGRDEQYF. The J gene is TRBJ2-7, the V gene TRBV7-9; D may be TRBD1 (5 bases). Germline CDR1 reads SEHNR; CDR2 reads FQNEAQ (reference sequence). This CDR3 is 14 amino acids long. V shed 1 base and J shed 5 bases, with 12 bases lying between them.

This clonotype came up a few times. The chain carries TRBV18 and TRBJ1-2; 8 bases fit TRBD1. The CDR3 spans 15 residues. Germline CDR1 and CDR2: KGHSH and LQKENI. After removal of 3 bases from V and 5 bases from J, the junction contained 8 bases not matched to a gene. The DNA of the CDR3 is TGTGCCAGCTCACCCTTAGGACAGGGCGTATATGGCTACACCTTC. The encoded protein is CASSPLGQGVYGYTF. Full variable domain (remainder filled in from reference TRBV18 and TRBJ1-2): NAGVMQNPRHLVRRRGQEARLRCSPMKGHSHVYWYRQLPEEGLKFMVYLQKENIIDESGMPKERFSAEFPKEGPSILRIQQVVRGDSAAYFCASSPLGQGVYGYTFGSGTRLTVV.